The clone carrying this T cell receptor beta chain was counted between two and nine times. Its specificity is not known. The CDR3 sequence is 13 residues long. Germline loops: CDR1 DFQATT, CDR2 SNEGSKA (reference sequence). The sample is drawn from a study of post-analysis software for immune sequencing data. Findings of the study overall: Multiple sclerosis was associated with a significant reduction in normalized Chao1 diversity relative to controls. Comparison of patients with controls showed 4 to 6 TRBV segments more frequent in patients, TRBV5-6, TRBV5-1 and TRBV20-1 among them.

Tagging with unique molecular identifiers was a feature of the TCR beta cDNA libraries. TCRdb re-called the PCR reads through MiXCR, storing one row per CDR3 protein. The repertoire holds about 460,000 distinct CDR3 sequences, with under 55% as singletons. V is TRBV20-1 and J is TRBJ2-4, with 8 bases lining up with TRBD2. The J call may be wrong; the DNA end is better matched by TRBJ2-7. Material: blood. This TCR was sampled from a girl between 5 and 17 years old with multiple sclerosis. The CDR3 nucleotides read TGCAGTGCTAGGTTCACGGGACTAGACGAGCAGTACTTC. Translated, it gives CSARFTGLDEQYF.